The clone carrying this T cell receptor beta chain occurred many times. What it binds is not known. The starting material, roughly 9.4 ml of fresh peripheral blood, provided the PBMCs. These data originate in a study of Graves' ophthalmopathy and Graves' hyperthyroidism. General study findings and limits: Built on 13 signatures, a model told ophthalmopathy apart from stable hyperthyroidism with about 91% sensitivity and 81.08% specificity.

For repertoire sequencing, the TCR beta CDR3 regions were amplified from RNA transcripts. Scientists carried out first-round RT-PCR using HTBI primers and then a second-round multiplex PCR. Using its own MiXCR run on the multiplex PCR reads, TCRdb lists one record per CDR3 protein. Among 150,000 to 200,000 distinct CDR3 sequences listed, about 40% were seen once. The germline V and J ends were trimmed by 3 bases and 3 bases, with 17 bases remaining between them. The CDR3 runs 15 residues. Germline-derived CDR1 and CDR2 are DFQATT and SNEGSKA (reference sequence). The chain is built from TRBV20-1 and TRBJ2-5; D uncertain. This TCR derives from a woman aged 40 to 50 with Graves' ophthalmopathy. The sequencing input was peripheral blood. CDR3 in amino acids: CSASRAIGQEETQYF. The CDR3, as DNA: TGCAGTGCTAGTAGGGCCATTGGGCAGGAAGAGACCCAGTACTTC.